These T cell receptor beta chains were read from a single sample in a study of blood T cell repertoires in COVID-19. Assay used: immunoSEQ multiplex PCR; TCRdb lists only in-frame clones, some missing. Of about 95,000 clones in the sample, around 90% were seen once. Sequencing used peripheral blood. The receptors come from a woman aged 70-85 years with acute or convalescent COVID-19. Each CDR3 is given with its conserved first and last residue. The D gene is left open where the match is weak. Expanded clones get a size class; other rows say once, few or many, or leave the size out.

V	J	D	size	CDR3	DNA
TRBV18	TRBJ2-1	TRBD1	.	CASSPPTHRGEQFF	TGTGCCAGCTCACCACCTACCCACAGGGGGGAGCAGTTCTTC
TRBV3-1/TRBV3-2	TRBJ2-1	TRBD2	.	CASSQDSTSVWQFF	TGTGCCAGCAGCCAAGATAGCACTAGCGTTTGGCAGTTCTTC
TRBV5-1	TRBJ2-5	TRBD2	.	CASSLNWLAGGQETQYF	TGCGCCAGCAGCCTGAACTGGCTAGCGGGGGGACAAGAGACCCAGTACTTC
TRBV30	TRBJ1-6	TRBD1	.	CAWGWDSQRSPLHF	TGTGCCTGGGGCTGGGACAGCCAAAGGTCACCCCTCCACTTT
TRBV24-1	TRBJ2-4	.	.	CATSDHTGPRNIQYF	TGTGCCACCAGTGATCATACAGGGCCCAGAAACATTCAGTACTTC
TRBV27	TRBJ1-1	.	.	CASSPRHNTEAFF	TGTGCCAGCAGCCCCCGACACAACACTGAAGCTTTCTTT
TRBV19	TRBJ1-6	TRBD1	few	CASSSTGGNSPLHF	TGTGCCAGTAGTTCGACAGGGGGCAATTCACCCCTCCACTTT
TRBV10-3	TRBJ2-6	TRBD1	once	CAIRPRPGQGASGANVLTF	TGTGCCATCAGACCGAGACCGGGACAGGGCGCTTCTGGGGCCAACGTCCTGACTTTC
TRBV18	TRBJ1-5	TRBD1	.	CASSAGTGNQPQHF	TGTGCCAGCTCAGCCGGGACAGGCAATCAGCCCCAGCATTTT
TRBV28	TRBJ1-4	TRBD1	.	CASRSGQIVPNEKLFF	TGTGCCAGCAGATCGGGACAGATAGTGCCTAATGAAAAACTGTTTTTT
TRBV10-1	TRBJ2-1	TRBD2	.	CASSPRLAGDLINEQFF	TGCGCCAGCAGTCCAAGACTAGCGGGAGATTTAATCAATGAGCAGTTCTTC
TRBV28	TRBJ1-1	.	once	CASSQGGSTEAFF	TGTGCCAGCAGCCAAGGAGGTAGCACTGAAGCTTTCTTT
TRBV28	TRBJ1-2	.	once	CASSLNSNYGYTF	TGTGCCAGCAGTTTGAATAGTAACTATGGCTACACCTTC
TRBV27	TRBJ2-3	TRBD1	.	CASSSRDRSTDTQYF	TGTGCCAGCAGCTCCCGGGACAGAAGCACAGATACGCAGTATTTT
TRBV6-2/TRBV6-3	TRBJ1-3	TRBD1	.	CASSYFGGTVSYF	TGTGCCAGCAGTTACTTCGGCGGGACAGTCTCATATTTT
TRBV3-1/TRBV3-2	TRBJ2-3	TRBD2	.	CASSPGLAGVGGTQYF	TGTGCCAGCAGCCCCGGACTAGCGGGGGTCGGGGGTACGCAGTATTTT
TRBV19	TRBJ1-4	TRBD1	.	CASRTGNEKLFF	TGTGCCAGTAGGACAGGGAATGAAAAACTGTTTTTT
TRBV7-8	TRBJ1-5	TRBD1	.	CASSRTGSGNQPQHF	TGTGCCAGCAGCCGGACAGGGAGCGGCAATCAGCCCCAGCATTTT
TRBV28	TRBJ1-5	.	.	CASRPRGRGSNQPQHF	TGTGCCAGCAGGCCCCGGGGTCGAGGGTCCAATCAGCCCCAGCATTTT
TRBV4-1	TRBJ1-1	TRBD1	.	CASSQEGTGTTEAFF	TGCGCCAGCAGCCAAGAAGGGACAGGGACGACTGAAGCTTTCTTT
TRBV19	TRBJ1-5	.	.	CASSGQGIGNQPQHF	TGTGCCAGTAGTGGGCAGGGGATTGGCAATCAGCCCCAGCATTTT
TRBV9	TRBJ1-5	.	.	CASSVGVAVNQPQHF	TGTGCCAGCAGCGTCGGGGTGGCGGTGAATCAGCCCCAGCATTTT
TRBV7-6	TRBJ2-1	TRBD1	.	CASSKLTGGRDEQFF	TGTGCCAGCAGCAAACTCACAGGGGGCAGGGATGAGCAGTTCTTC
TRBV19	TRBJ1-5	.	.	CASSTDRGDQPQHF	TGTGCCAGTAGTACAGACCGGGGGGATCAGCCCCAGCATTTT
TRBV7-8	TRBJ2-3	.	.	CASSSDRYATDTQYF	TGTGCCAGCAGCTCCGACAGGTACGCCACAGATACGCAGTATTTT
TRBV18	TRBJ1-1	.	.	CASSRSQRPENTEAFF	TGTGCCAGCTCACGGTCCCAGAGGCCCGAGAACACTGAAGCTTTCTTT
TRBV10-3	TRBJ2-1	TRBD1	.	CAISSTGTVNNEQFF	TGTGCCATCAGCTCAACCGGGACAGTCAACAATGAGCAGTTCTTC
TRBV27	TRBJ2-7	.	.	CASTRSPLESYEQYF	TGTGCCAGCACTAGGTCACCCCTGGAATCCTACGAGCAGTACTTC
TRBV11-3	TRBJ2-1	TRBD2	.	CASNRAGTEQFF	TGTGCCAGCAACCGAGCGGGAACTGAGCAGTTCTTC
TRBV7-9	TRBJ2-3	TRBD2	.	CASSLWWTSGSTDTQYF	TGTGCCAGCAGCTTATGGTGGACTAGCGGTAGCACAGATACGCAGTATTTT
TRBV12-3/TRBV12-4	TRBJ2-2	.	few	CASSLRAGELFF	TGTGCCAGCAGTTTGAGGGCCGGGGAGCTGTTTTTT
TRBV18	TRBJ1-1	.	.	CASSSTQNTEAFF	TGTGCCAGCTCAAGTACACAGAACACTGAAGCTTTCTTT
TRBV5-1	TRBJ2-1	TRBD1	.	CASSLTGGVDNEQFF	TGCGCCAGCAGCTTGACAGGGGGCGTCGACAATGAGCAGTTCTTC
TRBV6-1	TRBJ1-2	.	few	CASSEGQHSYGYTF	TGTGCCAGCAGTGAAGGACAGCATTCCTATGGCTACACCTTC
TRBV7-9	TRBJ1-1	TRBD1	.	CASSLGQGALGTEAFF	TGTGCCAGCAGCCTCGGGCAGGGGGCTCTGGGCACTGAAGCTTTCTTT
TRBV30	TRBJ1-6	.	.	CAWSVQYNSPLHF	TGTGCCTGGAGTGTACAGTATAATTCACCCCTCCACTTT
TRBV5-4	TRBJ1-6	TRBD1	.	CASSFGTGHSPLHF	TGTGCCAGCAGCTTCGGGACAGGGCATTCACCCCTCCACTTT
TRBV6-6	TRBJ1-4	TRBD1	.	CASSYLQGGEKLFF	TGTGCCAGCAGTTACCTACAGGGGGGAGAAAAACTGTTTTTT
TRBV7-2	TRBJ2-5	TRBD2	.	CASSWTGTRLEETQYF	TGTGCCAGCAGCTGGACCGGGACTAGACTAGAAGAGACCCAGTACTTC